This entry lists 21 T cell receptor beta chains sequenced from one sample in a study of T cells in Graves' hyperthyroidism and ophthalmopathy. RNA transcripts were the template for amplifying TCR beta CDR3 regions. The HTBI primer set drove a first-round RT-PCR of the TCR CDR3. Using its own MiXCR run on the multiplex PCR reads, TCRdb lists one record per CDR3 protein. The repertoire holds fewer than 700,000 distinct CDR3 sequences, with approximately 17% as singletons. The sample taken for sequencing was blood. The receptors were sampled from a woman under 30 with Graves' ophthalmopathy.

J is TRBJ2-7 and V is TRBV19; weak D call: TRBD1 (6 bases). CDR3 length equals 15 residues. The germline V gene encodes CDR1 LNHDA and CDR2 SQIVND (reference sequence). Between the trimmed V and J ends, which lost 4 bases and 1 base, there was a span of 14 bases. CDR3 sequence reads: CASSTGHGQSYEQYF. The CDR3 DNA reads TGTGCCAGTAGTACTGGCCACGGACAGTCCTACGAGCAGTACTTC.

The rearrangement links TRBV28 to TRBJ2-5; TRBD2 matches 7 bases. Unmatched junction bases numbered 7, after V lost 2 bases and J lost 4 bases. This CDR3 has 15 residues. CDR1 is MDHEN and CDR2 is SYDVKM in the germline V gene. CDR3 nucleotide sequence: TGTGCCAGCAGTTTAATGGCGGGAGAGGCAGAGACCCAGTACTTC. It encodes CASSLMAGEAETQYF.

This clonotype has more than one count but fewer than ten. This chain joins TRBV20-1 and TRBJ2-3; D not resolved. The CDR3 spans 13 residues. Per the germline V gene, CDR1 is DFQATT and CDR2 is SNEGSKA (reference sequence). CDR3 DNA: TGCAGCGGAGCTGGGCCCCCTGGGGATACGCAGTATTTT. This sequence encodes CSGAGPPGDTQYF.

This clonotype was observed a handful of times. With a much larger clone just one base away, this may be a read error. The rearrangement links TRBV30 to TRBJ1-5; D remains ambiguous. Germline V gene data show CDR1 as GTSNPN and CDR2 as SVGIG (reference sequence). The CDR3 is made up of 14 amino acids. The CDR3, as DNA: TGTGCCTGGAGTGTACCGGTGGGCAATCGGCCCCAGCATTTT. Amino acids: CAWSVPVGNRPQHF.

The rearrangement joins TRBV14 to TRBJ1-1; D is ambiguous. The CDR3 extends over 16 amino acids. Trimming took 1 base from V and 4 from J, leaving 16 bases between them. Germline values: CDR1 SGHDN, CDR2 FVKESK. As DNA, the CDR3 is TGTGCCAGCAGCCAAGGGTTGTGGGCGCGGGGCACTGAAGCTTTCTTT. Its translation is CASSQGLWARGTEAFF.

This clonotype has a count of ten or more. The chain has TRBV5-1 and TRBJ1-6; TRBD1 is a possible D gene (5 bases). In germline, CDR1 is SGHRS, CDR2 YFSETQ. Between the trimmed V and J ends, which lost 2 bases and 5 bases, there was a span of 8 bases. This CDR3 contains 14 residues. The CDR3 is CASSLQENNSPLHF. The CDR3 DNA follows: TGCGCCAGCAGCTTACAGGAGAATAATTCACCCCTCCACTTT.

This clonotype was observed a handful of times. The CDR3 DNA is TGTGCCAGCAGCTTGGTGGCCAAACCGAGCACTGAAGCTTTCTTT. Its translation: CASSLVAKPSTEAFF. The chain employs TRBV5-5 and TRBJ1-1; D unclear. Germline assignment: CDR1 SGHKS and CDR2 YYEKEE (reference sequence). Deletions cut 0 bases from V and 4 bases from J, with 13 bases between. The CDR3 length is 15 residues.

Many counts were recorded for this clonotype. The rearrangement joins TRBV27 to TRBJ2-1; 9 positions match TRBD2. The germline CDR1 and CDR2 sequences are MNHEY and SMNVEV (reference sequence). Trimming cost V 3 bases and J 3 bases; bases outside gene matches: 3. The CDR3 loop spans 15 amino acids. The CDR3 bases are TGTGCCAGCAGTTTTAGCGGGAGTGTCTACAATGAGCAGTTCTTC. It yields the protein CASSFSGSVYNEQFF.

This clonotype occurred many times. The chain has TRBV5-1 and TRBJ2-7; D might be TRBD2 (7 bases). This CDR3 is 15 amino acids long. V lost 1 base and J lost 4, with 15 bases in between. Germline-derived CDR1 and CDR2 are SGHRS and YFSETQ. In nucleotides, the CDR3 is TGCGCCAGCAGCTTGCGGGGGGCCGGCAAGTACGAGCAGTACTTC. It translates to CASSLRGAGKYEQYF.

CDR3 coding DNA: TGTGCCAGCAGCTTCTGGGACAGGGCTGACGATACGCAGTATTTT. It encodes CASSFWDRADDTQYF. The chain employs TRBV5-4 and TRBJ2-3; 9 bases are shared with TRBD1. With V trimmed by 2 bases and J by 6 bases, 7 bases remained unmatched. Germline CDR1 is SGHNT and CDR2 is YYREEE (reference sequence). This CDR3 contains 15 residues.

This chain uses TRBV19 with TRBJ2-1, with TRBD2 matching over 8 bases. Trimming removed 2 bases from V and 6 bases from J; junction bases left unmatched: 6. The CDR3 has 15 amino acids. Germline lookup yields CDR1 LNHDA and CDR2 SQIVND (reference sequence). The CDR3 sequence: CASSITGREGNEQFF. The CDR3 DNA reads TGTGCCAGTAGTATAACCGGACGGGAGGGCAATGAGCAGTTCTTC.

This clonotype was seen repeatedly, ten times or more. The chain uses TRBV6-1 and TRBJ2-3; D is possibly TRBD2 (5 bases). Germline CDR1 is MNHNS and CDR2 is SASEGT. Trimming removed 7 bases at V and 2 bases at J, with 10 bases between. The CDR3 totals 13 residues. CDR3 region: CASNGLNTDTQYF. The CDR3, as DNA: TGTGCCAGCAATGGACTCAACACAGATACGCAGTATTTT.

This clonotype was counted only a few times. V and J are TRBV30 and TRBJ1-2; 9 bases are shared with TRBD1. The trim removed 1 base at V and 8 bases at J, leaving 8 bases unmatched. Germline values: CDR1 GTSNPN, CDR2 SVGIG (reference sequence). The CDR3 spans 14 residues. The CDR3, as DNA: TGTGCCTGGAGTGGCGGGACAGGGAATCGGGGCTACACCTTC. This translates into CAWSGGTGNRGYTF.

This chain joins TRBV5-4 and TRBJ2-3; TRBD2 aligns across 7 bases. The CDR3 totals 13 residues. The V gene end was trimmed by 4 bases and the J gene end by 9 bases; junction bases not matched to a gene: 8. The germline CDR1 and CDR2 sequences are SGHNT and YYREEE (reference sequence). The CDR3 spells CASSRGGDPTQYF. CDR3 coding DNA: TGTGCCAGCAGCCGGGGAGGGGACCCGACGCAGTATTTT.

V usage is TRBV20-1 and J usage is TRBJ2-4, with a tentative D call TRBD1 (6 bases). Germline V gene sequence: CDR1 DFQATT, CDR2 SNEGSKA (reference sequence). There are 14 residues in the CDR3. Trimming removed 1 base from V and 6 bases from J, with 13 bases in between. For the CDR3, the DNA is TGCAGTGCTAGAGGACAGGCGTGGGGAAACATTCAGTACTTC. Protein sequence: CSARGQAWGNIQYF.

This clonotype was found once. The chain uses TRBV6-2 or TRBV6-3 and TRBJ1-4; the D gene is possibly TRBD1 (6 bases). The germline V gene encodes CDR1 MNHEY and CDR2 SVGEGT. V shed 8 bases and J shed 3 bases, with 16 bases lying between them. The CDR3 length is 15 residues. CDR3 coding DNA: TGTGCCAGCCGCAGGGAACAGGGCGCTAATGAAAAACTGTTTTTT. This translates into CASRREQGANEKLFF.

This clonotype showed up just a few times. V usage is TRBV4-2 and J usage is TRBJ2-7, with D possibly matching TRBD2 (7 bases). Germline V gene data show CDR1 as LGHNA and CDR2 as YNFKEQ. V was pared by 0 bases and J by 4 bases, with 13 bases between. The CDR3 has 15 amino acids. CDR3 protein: CASSQESAGAYEQYF. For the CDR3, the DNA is TGTGCCAGCAGCCAAGAGTCGGCGGGGGCTTACGAGCAGTACTTC.

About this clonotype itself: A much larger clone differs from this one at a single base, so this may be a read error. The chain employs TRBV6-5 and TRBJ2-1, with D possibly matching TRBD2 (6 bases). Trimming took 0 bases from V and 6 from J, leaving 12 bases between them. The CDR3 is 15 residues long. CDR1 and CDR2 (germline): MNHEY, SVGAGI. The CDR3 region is CASSYSASDCNEQFF. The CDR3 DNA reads TGTGCCAGCAGTTACTCGGCTAGCGATTGCAATGAGCAGTTCTTC.

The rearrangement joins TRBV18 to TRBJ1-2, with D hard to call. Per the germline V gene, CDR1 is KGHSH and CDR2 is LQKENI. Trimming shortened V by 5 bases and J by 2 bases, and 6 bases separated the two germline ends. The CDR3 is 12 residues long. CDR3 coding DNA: TGTGCCAGCTCAGGGTCCAACTATGGCTACACCTTC. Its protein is CASSGSNYGYTF.

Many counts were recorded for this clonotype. CDR3 sequence reads: CAWSVVGKWGNTIYF. As DNA, the CDR3 is TGTGCCTGGAGTGTAGTCGGGAAGTGGGGAAACACCATATATTTT. The chain uses TRBV30 and TRBJ1-3, with unresolved D. The CDR3 runs 15 residues. Germline V gene data show CDR1 as GTSNPN and CDR2 as SVGIG (reference sequence). The V end was cut by 0 bases, the J end by 4 bases, with 13 bases between.

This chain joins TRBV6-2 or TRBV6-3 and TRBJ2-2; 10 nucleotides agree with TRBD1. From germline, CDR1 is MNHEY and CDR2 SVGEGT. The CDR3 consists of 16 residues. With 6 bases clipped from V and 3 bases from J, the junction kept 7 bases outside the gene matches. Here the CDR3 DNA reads TGTGCCAGCAGCGACAGGGGGCGCCGGCACACCGGGGAGCTGTTTTTT. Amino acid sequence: CASSDRGRRHTGELFF.